Listed here are 17 T cell receptor beta chains from one sample, sequenced in a study of CD8+ T cells in alopecia areata. Sequencing relied on a cDNA template that was reverse transcribed from extracted RNA. Sequencing used immunoSEQ multiplex PCR; TCRdb keeps in-frame clones, though not all of them. The sample shows more than 75,000 clones, roughly two fifths of them seen only once. The specimen was CD4+ T cells sorted from blood. The source of these receptors is a human donor with alopecia areata.

A single count supports this clone. The rearrangement links TRBV2 to TRBJ2-5; a weak D match, TRBD1 (6 bases). In germline, CDR1 is SNHLY, CDR2 FYNNEI. Trimming stripped 4 bases from V and 1 base from J, with 13 bases between. The CDR3 runs 15 residues. The CDR3 region has the DNA TGTGCCAGCAGTGTTAACCAGGGGACCCAAGAGACCCAGTACTTC. Translating it yields CASSVNQGTQETQYF.

The CDR3 sequence is CASSQHLDRVPEAFF. CDR3 DNA sequence: TGCGCCAGCAGCCAACACCTCGACCGGGTCCCTGAAGCTTTCTTT. The chain recombines TRBV4-3 with TRBJ1-1; no clear D gene. The CDR3 has 15 amino acids. Trimming removed 2 bases from V and 6 bases from J, with 16 bases in between. Germline V lookup: CDR1 LGHNA, CDR2 YSLEER.

V usage is TRBV4-3 and J usage is TRBJ2-3; D is perhaps TRBD1 (7 bases). This CDR3 has 15 amino acids. Germline CDR1 and CDR2: LGHNA and YSLEER. Deletions cut 4 bases from V and 4 bases from J, with 15 bases between. The CDR3 here is CASSRARRGPDTQYF. The CDR3 DNA sequence: TGCGCCAGCAGCCGAGCGAGGAGGGGGCCAGATACGCAGTATTTT.

J is TRBJ1-6 and V is TRBV30, with D unresolved. V was shortened by 4 bases and J by 5 bases, with 6 bases between the two germline ends. The CDR3 is 12 amino acids. Germline lookup yields CDR1 GTSNPN and CDR2 SVGIG (reference sequence). The CDR3 DNA is TGTGCCTGGAAGCTAAATAATTCACCCCTCCACTTT. Translation gives CAWKLNNSPLHF.

This clone was observed a handful of times. The chain joins TRBV29-1 to TRBJ2-5, with a tentative D call TRBD1 (5 bases). Germline V gene data show CDR1 as SQVTM and CDR2 as ANQGSEA. The CDR3 totals 12 residues. V gave up 3 bases and J gave up 5 bases, with 10 bases separating them. The CDR3 region has the DNA TGCAGCGTTGATCCATCAGGGGAGACCCAGTACTTC. Amino acid sequence: CSVDPSGETQYF.

This clone came up once. The chain employs TRBV29-1 and TRBJ2-4; D is unclear. The V end lost 3 bases, the J end lost 0 bases, and 6 bases lay between the germline ends. CDR3 length: 13 amino acids. CDR1 and CDR2 (germline): SQVTM, ANQGSEA. The CDR3 DNA reads TGCAGCGTTGAGACGCTAGCCAAAAACATTCAGTACTTC. Its protein product is CSVETLAKNIQYF.

This clone was seen at least ten times. The chain couples TRBV10-1 to TRBJ2-5; D is ambiguous. Germline V gives CDR1 WNHNN, CDR2 SYGVQD (reference sequence). The CDR3 totals 13 residues. V lost 2 bases and J 1 base, leaving 5 bases between the germline ends. In DNA, the CDR3 is TGCGCCAGCAGTGAGGCCCTCCAAGAGACCCAGTACTTC. It yields the protein CASSEALQETQYF.

The chain employs TRBV6-1 and TRBJ2-3; 9 positions match TRBD2. The CDR3 consists of 16 residues. Per the germline V gene, CDR1 is MNHNS and CDR2 is SASEGT. The ends lost 1 base at V and 1 base at J; junction bases unmatched: 3. The CDR3 region has the DNA TGTGCCAGCAGTGAAGTTGCTAGCGGGGGCACAGATACGCAGTATTTT. Protein sequence: CASSEVASGGTDTQYF.

The genes are TRBV10-3 and TRBJ2-5; 8 nucleotides line up with TRBD2. V lost 2 bases and J lost 5; bases outside the gene matches: 16. CDR1 and CDR2 (germline): ENHRY, SYGVKD. This CDR3 region has 18 residues. Written as DNA, the CDR3 is TGTGCCATCAGTGAGGGATCCTACCGCGGGAGGCGCGGGGAGACCCAGTACTTC. Protein product: CAISEGSYRGRRGETQYF.

The gene calls are TRBV28 and TRBJ2-5, with 15 bases aligning to TRBD2. J was trimmed by 3 bases and V by 4 bases; bases with no gene match: 9. Germline V gene data show CDR1 as MDHEN and CDR2 as SYDVKM. This CDR3 spans 18 amino acids. This chain's CDR3 is CASSSPWTSGRAEETQYF. DNA of the CDR3: TGTGCCAGCAGTTCCCCGTGGACTAGCGGGAGGGCCGAAGAGACCCAGTACTTC.

This chain uses TRBV2 with TRBJ1-6; 7 bases map to TRBD1. The germline gives CDR1 SNHLY, CDR2 FYNNEI. There are 13 residues in the CDR3. The trim removed 6 bases at V and 9 bases at J, leaving 5 bases unmatched. CDR3 protein: CASSTGVSSPLHF. In nucleotides, the CDR3 is TGTGCCAGCAGCACAGGGGTTTCTTCACCCCTCCACTTT.

This chain uses TRBV2 with TRBJ2-5; possible D gene TRBD2, 6 bases. V was cut by 7 bases and J by 9 bases, with 18 bases left in between. The CDR3 is 13 residues long. CDR1 SNHLY and CDR2 FYNNEI come from the germline V gene. The CDR3 DNA sequence: TGTGCCAGCAAGGCGGGGCTGGTGTCGCCCCAGTACTTC. Its translation: CASKAGLVSPQYF.

This chain uses TRBV14 with TRBJ2-7; D may be TRBD2 (5 bases). Trimming removed 2 bases at V and 9 bases at J, with 14 bases between. Per the germline V gene, CDR1 is SGHDN and CDR2 is FVKESK. This CDR3 is built from 13 residues. The CDR3 nucleotides are TGTGCCAGCAGCCAACTTGAGACTACTCGGCAGTACTTC. Amino acid sequence: CASSQLETTRQYF.

CDR3 coding DNA: TGTGCCAGCAGCCGGACTGGCCAAGAGACCCAGTACTTC. Translated, it gives CASSRTGQETQYF. This chain links TRBV28 with TRBJ2-5; maybe TRBD2 (5 bases). The ends were cut back, 6 bases at V and 1 base at J, with 9 bases in the middle. The CDR3 is 13 amino acids. CDR1 and CDR2 from the germline V gene are MDHEN and SYDVKM.

This chain's CDR3 is CASSDRGDGQPQHF. CDR3 sequence (DNA): TGTGCCAGCTCGGACAGGGGTGACGGTCAGCCCCAGCATTTT. The genes are TRBV18 and TRBJ1-5, with 9 bases lining up with TRBD1. The CDR3 spans 14 residues. Germline V gene data show CDR1 as KGHSH and CDR2 as LQKENI. J was trimmed by 6 bases and V by 6 bases; bases with no gene match: 6.

Regarding this clone: Other DNA sequences within the sample encode an identical CDR3. The V and J genes are TRBV30 and TRBJ1-5, with D possibly matching TRBD1 (6 bases). Germline CDR1 is GTSNPN and CDR2 is SVGIG (reference sequence). The germline V and J ends were trimmed by 0 bases and 4 bases, with 10 bases remaining between them. CDR3 length equals 14 residues. DNA for the CDR3: TGTGCCTGGAGTGTCGGAGGGGGGAATCAGCCCCAGCATTTT. As protein: CAWSVGGGNQPQHF.

The chain couples TRBV9 to TRBJ2-5, with D maybe TRBD1 (5 bases). The CDR3 is made up of 16 amino acids. CDR1 SGDLS and CDR2 YYNGEE come from the germline V gene. The ends were cut back, 0 bases at V and 5 bases at J, with 17 bases in the middle. The CDR3 nucleotides are TGTGCCAGCAGCGTAGGGCCAGGGCTTAGGAGTGAGACCCAGTACTTC. Amino acid sequence: CASSVGPGLRSETQYF.